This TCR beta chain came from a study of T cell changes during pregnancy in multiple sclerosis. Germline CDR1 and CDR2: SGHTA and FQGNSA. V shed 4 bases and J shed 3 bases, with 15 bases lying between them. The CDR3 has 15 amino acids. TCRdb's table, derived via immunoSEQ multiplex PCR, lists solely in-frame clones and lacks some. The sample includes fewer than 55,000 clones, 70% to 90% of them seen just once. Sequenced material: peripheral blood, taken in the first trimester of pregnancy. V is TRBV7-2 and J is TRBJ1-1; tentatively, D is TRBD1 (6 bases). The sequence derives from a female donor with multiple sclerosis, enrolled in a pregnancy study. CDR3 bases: TGTGCCAGCAGCTCCAATATCAGGGGAGACACTGAAGCTTTCTTT. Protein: CASSSNIRGDTEAFF.